A single sample is the source of the 30 T cell receptor beta chains below, sequenced in a study of cytomegalovirus exposure and HLA in healthy donors. This PCR relied on a set of 60 Vbeta primers and 13 Jbeta primers. TCRdb's copy holds only in-frame clones and misses some; the assay was immunoSEQ multiplex PCR. Counted here are about 180,000 clones, approximately 80% occurring once; the ten biggest clones make up about 1.6%. Sequenced sample: PBMCs. Every receptor here comes from a man aged 18-30 years in good health and CMV-seronegative.

This clone was seen only a few times. The chain has TRBV9 and TRBJ2-5; 12 bases agree with TRBD2. V dropped 3 bases and J dropped 5; count of bases not matched to a gene: 5. Germline CDR1 is SGDLS and CDR2 is YYNGEE. This CDR3 is 15 amino acids long. The CDR3, as DNA: TGTGCCAGCAGCGCCGGGACTAGCGGGTTGGAGACCCAGTACTTC. Amino acid sequence: CASSAGTSGLETQYF.

This sequence joins TRBV9 and TRBJ2-7, with TRBD1 matching 12 bases. There are 14 residues in the CDR3. Per the germline V gene, CDR1 is SGDLS and CDR2 is YYNGEE. The junction had 4 bases not matched to a gene; V was cut back by 3 bases and J by 6 bases. The CDR3 sequence: CASSGGTGGLEQYF. The CDR3 DNA reads TGTGCCAGCAGCGGGGGGACAGGGGGCCTCGAGCAGTACTTC.

This rearrangement joins TRBV19 to TRBJ1-6; TRBD1 matches 8 bases. CDR1 LNHDA and CDR2 SQIVND come from the germline V gene (reference sequence). The CDR3 covers 14 residues. After removal of 4 bases from V and 10 bases from J, the junction contained 6 bases not matched to a gene. CDR3 residues: CASSKDRARSPLHF. The CDR3 DNA sequence: TGTGCCAGTAGTAAGGACAGGGCACGGTCACCCCTCCACTTT.

The CDR3 DNA reads TGTGCCAGCAGTTACGCGGGGGGGCGCACCGGGGAGCTGTTTTTT. Protein product: CASSYAGGRTGELFF. The chain uses TRBV6-5 and TRBJ2-2; TRBD2 agrees at 9 bases. Germline V CDR1 and CDR2: MNHEY, SVGAGI. V lost 2 bases, J lost 4 bases, and 2 bases stayed unmatched. This CDR3 spans 15 amino acids.

The chain joins TRBV7-2 to TRBJ2-1, with TRBD2 as a possible D gene (5 bases). V lost 5 bases and J 0 bases, leaving 11 bases between the germline ends. Per germline, CDR1 SGHTA and CDR2 FQGNSA. The length of the CDR3 is 15 residues. CDR3 residues: CASSRPGSSYNEQFF. The CDR3 coding sequence is TGTGCCAGCAGCCGTCCGGGATCCTCCTACAATGAGCAGTTCTTC.

The chain couples TRBV10-3 to TRBJ1-2; a possible D gene is TRBD1 (5 bases). CDR3 length: 16 residues. Germline V gives CDR1 ENHRY, CDR2 SYGVKD. V dropped 2 bases and J dropped 5 bases, with 18 bases sitting between them. The CDR3 nucleotides are TGTGCCATCAGTGAGACTGGGGCGCTGAGCAGTTATGGCTACACCTTC. Residues: CAISETGALSSYGYTF.

The chain employs TRBV9 and TRBJ2-3; 10 bases match TRBD1. J was trimmed by 4 bases and V by 3 bases; bases with no gene match: 5. The CDR3 is 15 residues long. CDR1 and CDR2 (germline): SGDLS, YYNGEE. The CDR3 DNA reads as TGTGCCAGCAGCGGCAGGACAGGGGGGGCAGATACGCAGTATTTT. This translates into CASSGRTGGADTQYF.

This clone occurred once. The genes are TRBV6-4 and TRBJ1-5; D remains unclear. The CDR3 is made up of 13 amino acids. CDR1 and CDR2 from the germline V gene are MRHNA and SNTAGT. V dropped 4 bases and J dropped 3 bases, with 7 bases sitting between them. The CDR3: CASSVESNQPQHF. The CDR3 DNA is TGTGCCAGCAGTGTTGAGTCCAATCAGCCCCAGCATTTT.

The chain recombines TRBV7-6 with TRBJ1-5, with D hard to call. Germline assignment: CDR1 SGHVS and CDR2 FNYEAQ. The CDR3 length is 13 residues. Trimming removed 5 bases at V and 7 bases at J, with 12 bases between. CDR3 loop: CASSPEPGQPQHF. CDR3 sequence (DNA): TGTGCCAGCAGCCCCGAGCCCGGGCAGCCCCAGCATTTT.

The rearrangement uses TRBV6-1 and TRBJ1-4; D might be TRBD1 (5 bases). The length of the CDR3 is 15 residues. Trimming took 2 bases from V and 8 from J, leaving 15 bases between them. Germline V gene lookup returns CDR1 MNHNS and CDR2 SASEGT. CDR3: CASSETLGRAEKLFF. The CDR3 nucleotides are TGTGCCAGCAGTGAAACTTTAGGCAGGGCAGAAAAACTGTTTTTT.

The chain joins TRBV6-1 to TRBJ1-6, with 7 nucleotides matching TRBD1. CDR3 length: 13 residues. The J segment lost 3 bases and the V segment lost 7 bases, leaving 0 bases of the junction unmatched. CDR1 is MNHNS, CDR2 SASEGT, per germline. CDR3 residues: CASTGGYNSPLHF. Here the CDR3 DNA reads TGTGCCAGCACAGGGGGCTATAATTCACCCCTCCACTTT.

In its sample, this clone was seen a few times. V and J are TRBV20-1 and TRBJ1-1; D is ambiguous. Trimming took off 6 bases at V and 3 bases at J, with 8 bases between the two ends. The germline V gene encodes CDR1 DFQATT and CDR2 SNEGSKA (reference sequence). CDR3 length equals 11 residues. The CDR3 is CSADGYTEAFF. DNA of the CDR3: TGCAGTGCCGACGGGTACACTGAAGCTTTCTTT.

This clone came up once. This sequence joins TRBV28 and TRBJ2-2; no firm D call. Looked up from germline, CDR1 is MDHEN and CDR2 is SYDVKM. The V gene lost 3 bases and the J gene lost 1 base, with 3 bases spanning the gap. The CDR3 has 13 amino acids. The CDR3 sequence: CASSFRNTGELFF. For the CDR3, the DNA is TGTGCCAGCAGTTTTCGGAACACCGGGGAGCTGTTTTTT. Full variable domain (missing parts from reference TRBV28 and TRBJ2-2): DVKVTQSSRYLVKRTGEKVFLECVQDMDHENMFWYRQDPGLGLRLIYFSYDVKMKEKGDIPEGYSVSREKKERFSLILESASTNQTSMYLCASSFRNTGELFFGEGSRLTVL.

Details on this clone: The same CDR3 is also encoded by other DNA sequences in this sample. This chain connects TRBV18 to TRBJ2-7; possibly TRBD2 for D (7 bases). CDR3 length: 14 amino acids. Trimming took 1 base from V and 3 from J, leaving 10 bases between them. The germline CDR1 and CDR2 sequences are KGHSH and LQKENI. The CDR3 DNA is TGTGCCAGCTCACCACTAGGGGGGGGCTACGAGCAGTACTTC. As protein: CASSPLGGGYEQYF. Variable domain in full (rest from reference TRBV18 and TRBJ2-7): NAGVMQNPRHLVRRRGQEARLRCSPMKGHSHVYWYRQLPEEGLKFMVYLQKENIIDESGMPKERFSAEFPKEGPSILRIQQVVRGDSAAYFCASSPLGGGYEQYFGPGTRLTVT.

The rearrangement links TRBV30 to TRBJ2-1; 8 nucleotides line up with TRBD2. This CDR3 comprises 13 residues. Germline lookup yields CDR1 GTSNPN and CDR2 SVGIG (reference sequence). V gave up 3 bases and J gave up 8 bases; unmatched junction bases: 6. The CDR3 DNA reads as TGTGCCTGGAGCAGCGGGAGTAGGTATGAGCAGTTCTTC. Translated: CAWSSGSRYEQFF.

DNA for the CDR3: TGTGCCAGCAGACGCGGGACAGGCTATGGCTACACCTTC. It yields the protein CASRRGTGYGYTF. The gene calls are TRBV28 and TRBJ1-2; 8 positions match TRBD1. Germline CDR1 and CDR2: MDHEN and SYDVKM. V gave up 6 bases and J gave up 4 bases; unmatched junction bases: 4. The CDR3 is 13 amino acids.

The sample holds one count of this clone. CDR3 loop: CSGGQGMNTEAFF. The CDR3 region has the DNA TGCAGCGGTGGACAGGGAATGAACACTGAAGCTTTCTTT. The gene calls are TRBV29-1 and TRBJ1-1, with 8 bases matching TRBD1. Germline loops: CDR1 SQVTM, CDR2 ANQGSEA. Unmatched junction bases numbered 4, after V lost 7 bases and J lost 0 bases. CDR3 length: 13 amino acids.

V and J are TRBV21-1 and TRBJ2-2; the table's TRBD1 call for D was not verified on the DNA. TRBV21-1 is a recognized pseudogene. This CDR3 spans 16 amino acids. CDR3 in DNA: TGTGCCAGCCCGGGACAGCCTCAGCGGGACACCGGGGAGCTGTTTTTT. Amino acid sequence: CASPGQPQRDTGELFF.

A few counts support this clone. This chain links TRBV6-5 with TRBJ1-1, with D possibly being TRBD1 (6 bases). The ends were cut back, 6 bases at V and 1 base at J, with 12 bases in the middle. The germline gives CDR1 MNHEY, CDR2 SVGAGI. This CDR3 has 14 residues. CDR3 DNA sequence: TGTGCCAGCAGCCCTACAGGGAGGAACACTGAAGCTTTCTTT. It encodes CASSPTGRNTEAFF.

The chain couples TRBV28 to TRBJ2-7; TRBD1 is a possible D gene (5 bases). Germline V gene data show CDR1 as MDHEN and CDR2 as SYDVKM. V lost 7 bases to trimming and J lost 0 bases, with 16 bases between them. This CDR3 is built from 15 residues. CDR3 region: CASTWHRPSSYEQYF. The CDR3 bases are TGTGCCAGCACGTGGCACAGGCCTTCCTCCTACGAGCAGTACTTC.

The chain uses TRBV6-5 and TRBJ2-3; a possible D gene is TRBD1 (6 bases). The CDR3 is made up of 13 amino acids. V was trimmed by 6 bases and J by 4 bases, leaving 11 bases between them. Germline loops: CDR1 MNHEY, CDR2 SVGAGI. In DNA, the CDR3 is TGTGCCAGCAGCTTCCGACAGGCAGATACGCAGTATTTT. Amino acids: CASSFRQADTQYF.

V and J are TRBV15 and TRBJ2-4; perhaps TRBD2 as D (6 bases). There are 17 residues in the CDR3. V was clipped by 5 bases and J by 0 bases, with 17 bases between them. Germline assignment: CDR1 LNHNV and CDR2 YYDKDF (reference sequence). The CDR3 bases are TGTGCCACCAGCGGGGGACTCCCCTTCCCAGCCAAAAACATTCAGTACTTC. Protein: CATSGGLPFPAKNIQYF.

J is TRBJ1-1 and V is TRBV28, with a possible D match to TRBD1 (6 bases). Germline V gene lookup returns CDR1 MDHEN and CDR2 SYDVKM. V was cut by 1 base and J by 0 bases, with 12 bases left in between. The CDR3 is made up of 16 amino acids. The CDR3 reads CASSLLRGTLNTEAFF. As DNA, the CDR3 is TGTGCCAGCAGTTTATTGAGGGGGACACTGAACACTGAAGCTTTCTTT.

This clone occurred once. The chain is built from TRBV6-6 and TRBJ2-7; TRBD1 aligns across 10 bases. CDR3 length: 15 residues. The J segment lost 4 bases and the V segment lost 0 bases, leaving 3 bases of the junction unmatched. Germline loops: CDR1 MNHNY, CDR2 SVGAGI (reference sequence). The CDR3 DNA reads TGTGCCAGCAGTTACTCGTGGGGACAGGGGTACGAGCAGTACTTC. It translates to CASSYSWGQGYEQYF.

This clone was found a few times. This rearrangement joins TRBV18 to TRBJ1-1, with 9 bases aligning to TRBD1. The length of the CDR3 is 16 residues. The germline V gene has CDR1 KGHSH and CDR2 LQKENI. With V trimmed by 4 bases and J by 0 bases, 6 bases remained unmatched. CDR3 loop: CASSHRDRVVNTEAFF. The CDR3 region has the DNA TGTGCCAGCTCACACCGGGACAGGGTCGTGAACACTGAAGCTTTCTTT.

CDR3 sequence reads: CASSVGLGSEAFF. The CDR3 bases are TGTGCCAGCAGCGTAGGGTTAGGGAGTGAAGCTTTCTTT. The chain couples TRBV9 to TRBJ1-1, with D hard to call. V shed 0 bases and J shed 7 bases, with 10 bases lying between them. CDR1 SGDLS and CDR2 YYNGEE come from the germline V gene. The CDR3 has 13 amino acids.

V gene TRBV7-8 combines with J gene TRBJ1-4, with TRBD1 matching over 7 bases. The CDR3 extends over 15 amino acids. The V gene end was trimmed by 0 bases and the J gene end by 7 bases; junction bases not matched to a gene: 5. The germline gives CDR1 SGHVS, CDR2 FQNEAQ. The CDR3 sequence: CASSLASAGGEKLFF. CDR3 nucleotides: TGTGCCAGCAGCTTAGCATCCGCAGGGGGTGAAAAACTGTTTTTT.

This clone was seen repeatedly, ten times or more. V gene TRBV19 combines with J gene TRBJ1-5; tentative D call: TRBD1 (6 bases). Germline values: CDR1 LNHDA, CDR2 SQIVND (reference sequence). V was shortened by 7 bases and J by 7 bases, with 20 bases between the two germline ends. This CDR3 spans 15 amino acids. The CDR3 coding sequence is TGTGCCAGTACCCCACGGGGGGGCGTGAGGCAGCCCCAGCATTTT. It is translated as CASTPRGGVRQPQHF.

This chain connects TRBV7-3 to TRBJ2-1, with 9 bases identical to TRBD1. The CDR3 sequence is 15 residues long. Germline values: CDR1 SGHTA, CDR2 FQGTGA. With V trimmed by 5 bases and J by 6 bases, 8 bases remained unmatched. The chain's CDR3 is CASSVDRGRANEQFF. For the CDR3, the DNA is TGTGCCAGCAGCGTGGACAGGGGAAGGGCCAATGAGCAGTTCTTC.

The chain combines TRBV9 with TRBJ2-5, with TRBD2 identical over 13 bases. Per the germline V gene, CDR1 is SGDLS and CDR2 is YYNGEE. Trimming at V came to 4 bases and at J to 4 bases, leaving 13 bases not matched to a gene. The CDR3 loop spans 18 amino acids. DNA of the CDR3: TGTGCCAGCAGCCCATTCCCAAGGGGACTAGCGGGATCAGAGACCCAGTACTTC. Its protein is CASSPFPRGLAGSETQYF.